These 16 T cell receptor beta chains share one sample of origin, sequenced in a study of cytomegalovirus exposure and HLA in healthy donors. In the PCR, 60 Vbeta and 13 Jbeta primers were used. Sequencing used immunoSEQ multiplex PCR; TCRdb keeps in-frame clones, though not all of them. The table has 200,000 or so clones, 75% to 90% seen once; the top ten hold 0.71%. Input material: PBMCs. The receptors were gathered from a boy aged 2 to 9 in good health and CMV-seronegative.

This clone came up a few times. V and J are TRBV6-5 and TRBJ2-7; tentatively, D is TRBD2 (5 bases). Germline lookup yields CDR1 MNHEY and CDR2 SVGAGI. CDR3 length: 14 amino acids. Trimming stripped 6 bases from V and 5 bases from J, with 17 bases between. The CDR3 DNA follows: TGTGCCAGCAGGCAAGGCCGAAGCGGCCACGAGCAGTACTTC. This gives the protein CASRQGRSGHEQYF.

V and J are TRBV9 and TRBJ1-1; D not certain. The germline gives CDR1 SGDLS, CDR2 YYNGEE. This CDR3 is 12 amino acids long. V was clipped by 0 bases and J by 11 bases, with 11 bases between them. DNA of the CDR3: TGTGCCAGCAGCGTAGGGAGGGTTGACGCTTTCTTT. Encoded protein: CASSVGRVDAFF.

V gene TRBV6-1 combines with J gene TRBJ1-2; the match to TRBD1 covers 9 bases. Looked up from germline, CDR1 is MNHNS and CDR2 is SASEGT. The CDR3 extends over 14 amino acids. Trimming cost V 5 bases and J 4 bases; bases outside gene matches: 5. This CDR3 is CASSIRQGGYGYTF. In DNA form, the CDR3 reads TGTGCCAGCAGTATCCGACAGGGGGGCTATGGCTACACCTTC.

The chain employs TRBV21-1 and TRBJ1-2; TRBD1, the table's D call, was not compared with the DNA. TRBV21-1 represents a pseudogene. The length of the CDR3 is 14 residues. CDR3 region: CASSKEGQQLCYTF. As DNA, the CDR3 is TGTGCCAGCAGCAAAGAGGGACAGCAGTTGTGCTACACCTTC.

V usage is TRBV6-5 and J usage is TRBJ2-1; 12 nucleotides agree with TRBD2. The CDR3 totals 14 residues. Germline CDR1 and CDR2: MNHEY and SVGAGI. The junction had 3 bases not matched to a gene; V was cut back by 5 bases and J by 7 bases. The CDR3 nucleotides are TGTGCCAGCAGTCTAGCGGGGGGGAGTAATGAGCAGTTCTTC. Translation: CASSLAGGSNEQFF.

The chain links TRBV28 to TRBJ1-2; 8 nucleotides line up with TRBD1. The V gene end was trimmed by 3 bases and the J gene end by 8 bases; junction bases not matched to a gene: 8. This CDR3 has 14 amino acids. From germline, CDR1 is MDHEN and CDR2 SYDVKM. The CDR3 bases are TGTGCCAGCAGTTTCCCCGGACAGGGTCAAGGCTACACCTTC. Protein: CASSFPGQGQGYTF.

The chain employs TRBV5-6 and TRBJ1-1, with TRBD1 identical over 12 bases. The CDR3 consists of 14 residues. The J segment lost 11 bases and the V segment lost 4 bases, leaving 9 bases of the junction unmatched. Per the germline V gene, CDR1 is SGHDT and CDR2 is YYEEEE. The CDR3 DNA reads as TGTGCCAGCAGCAGCGGGACAGGGGGCTTTAAGGCTTTCTTT. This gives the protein CASSSGTGGFKAFF.

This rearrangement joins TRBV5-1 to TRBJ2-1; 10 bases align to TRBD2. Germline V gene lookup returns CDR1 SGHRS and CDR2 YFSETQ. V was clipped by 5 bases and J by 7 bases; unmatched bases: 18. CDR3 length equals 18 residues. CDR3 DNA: TGCGCCAGCAGTCTGGAACGGGCTAGCGGGGGAGGTCTAAATGAGCAGTTCTTC. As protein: CASSLERASGGGLNEQFF.

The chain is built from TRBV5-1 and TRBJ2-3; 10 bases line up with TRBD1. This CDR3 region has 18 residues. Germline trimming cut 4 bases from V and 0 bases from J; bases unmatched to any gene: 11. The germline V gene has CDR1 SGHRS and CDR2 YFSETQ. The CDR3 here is CASSPGTGAKFSTDTQYF. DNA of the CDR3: TGCGCCAGCAGCCCCGGGACAGGGGCGAAATTTAGCACAGATACGCAGTATTTT.

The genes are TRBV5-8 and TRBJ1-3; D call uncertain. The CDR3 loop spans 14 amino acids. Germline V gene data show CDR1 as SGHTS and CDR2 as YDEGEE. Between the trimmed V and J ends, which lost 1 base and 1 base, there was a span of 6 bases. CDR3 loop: CASSLNWSGNTIYF. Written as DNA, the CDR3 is TGTGCCAGCAGCTTGAACTGGTCTGGAAACACCATATATTTT. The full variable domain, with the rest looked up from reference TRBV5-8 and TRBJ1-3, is EAGVTQSPTHLIKTRGQQATLRCSPISGHTSVYWYQQALGLGLQFLLWYDEGEERNRGNFPPRFSGRQFPNYSSELNVNALELEDSALYLCASSLNWSGNTIYFGEGSWLTVV.

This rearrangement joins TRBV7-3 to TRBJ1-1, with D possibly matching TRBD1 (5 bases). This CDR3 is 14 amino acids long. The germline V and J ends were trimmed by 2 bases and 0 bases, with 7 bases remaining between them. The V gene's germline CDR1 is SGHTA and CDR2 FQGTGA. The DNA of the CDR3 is TGTGCCAGCAGCTTAGGACACATGAACACTGAAGCTTTCTTT. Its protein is CASSLGHMNTEAFF.

The CDR3 DNA sequence: TGTGCCAGTAGTCCCGACAGGGGAACCTTTATGAACACTGAAGCTTTCTTT. Translating it yields CASSPDRGTFMNTEAFF. The rearrangement joins TRBV19 to TRBJ1-1; 8 bases line up with TRBD1. The V segment lost 5 bases and the J segment 0 bases; nucleotides outside the gene matches: 11. Germline CDR1 and CDR2: LNHDA and SQIVND (reference sequence). This CDR3 is built from 17 residues.

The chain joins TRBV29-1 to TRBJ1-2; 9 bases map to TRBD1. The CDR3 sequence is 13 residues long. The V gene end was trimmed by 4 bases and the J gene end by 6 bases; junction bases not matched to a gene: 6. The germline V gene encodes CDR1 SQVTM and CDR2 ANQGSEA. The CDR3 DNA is TGCAGCGTTGCCTGGACAGGGGCTAATGGCTACACCTTC. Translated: CSVAWTGANGYTF.

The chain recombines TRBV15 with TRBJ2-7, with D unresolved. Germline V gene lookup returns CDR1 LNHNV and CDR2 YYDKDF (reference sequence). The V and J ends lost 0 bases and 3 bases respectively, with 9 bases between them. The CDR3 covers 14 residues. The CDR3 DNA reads TGTGCCACCAGCAGAGACAGGTGGAACTACGAGCAGTACTTC. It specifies CATSRDRWNYEQYF.

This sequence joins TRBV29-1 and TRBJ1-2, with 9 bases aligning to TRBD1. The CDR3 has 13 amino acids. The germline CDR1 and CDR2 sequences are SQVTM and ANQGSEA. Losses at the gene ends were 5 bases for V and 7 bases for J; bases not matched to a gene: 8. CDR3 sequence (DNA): TGCAGCGTTCAACAGGGGGCGCATAGTGGCTACACCTTC. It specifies CSVQQGAHSGYTF.

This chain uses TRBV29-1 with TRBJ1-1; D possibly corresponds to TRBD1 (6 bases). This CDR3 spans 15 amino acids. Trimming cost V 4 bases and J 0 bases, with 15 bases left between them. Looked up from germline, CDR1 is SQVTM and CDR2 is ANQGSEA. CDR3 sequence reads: CSVGFRQAMNTEAFF. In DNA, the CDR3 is TGCAGCGTTGGTTTTCGACAGGCAATGAACACTGAAGCTTTCTTT.